One sample yielded the 27 T cell receptor beta chains listed below, sequenced in a study of OX40 agonist ivuxolimab in advanced cancers. TCRdb keeps only in-frame clones here, not all; method: immunoSEQ multiplex PCR. The profile shows about 48,000 clones, around 86% of them singletons. The sample consisted of CD4+ or CD8+ T cells sorted from blood, taken in a trial of the OX40 agonist ivuxolimab. These receptors all stem from an adult with an advanced solid tumor such as melanoma, head and neck, liver or kidney cancer.

This clone was seen a handful of times. The V call is TRBV7-8, the J call TRBJ1-5; 7 bases match TRBD1. The V segment lost 5 bases and the J segment 0 bases; nucleotides outside the gene matches: 10. The CDR3 consists of 17 residues. Germline CDR1 and CDR2: SGHVS and FQNEAQ. CDR3 loop: CASSGPGQFNSNQPQHF. The CDR3, as DNA: TGTGCCAGCAGCGGGCCGGGACAGTTCAATAGCAATCAGCCCCAGCATTTT.

The chain joins TRBV27 to TRBJ2-5, with D tentatively TRBD2 (5 bases). CDR1 MNHEY and CDR2 SMNVEV come from the germline V gene (reference sequence). V was pared by 2 bases and J by 4 bases, with 14 bases between. CDR3 length: 15 amino acids. The CDR3 protein is CASSLRPGWGETQYF. Here the CDR3 DNA reads TGTGCCAGCAGTTTAAGGCCGGGGTGGGGAGAGACCCAGTACTTC.

The chain joins TRBV6-6 to TRBJ1-5; D not certain. The V end lost 8 bases, the J end lost 4 bases, and 6 bases lay between the germline ends. This CDR3 spans 11 amino acids. The germline gives CDR1 MNHNY, CDR2 SVGAGI (reference sequence). CDR3 DNA sequence: TGTGCCAGCGGCCAGAATCAGCCCCAGCATTTT. Translating gives CASGQNQPQHF.

The genes are TRBV2 and TRBJ2-7; D might be TRBD1 (6 bases). Germline lookup yields CDR1 SNHLY and CDR2 FYNNEI. This CDR3 contains 12 residues. V lost 6 bases and J lost 3, with 9 bases in between. The CDR3 nucleotides read TGTGCCAGCAGCGGACAGCTCTACGAGCAGTACTTC. This gives the protein CASSGQLYEQYF.

The chain couples TRBV11-1 to TRBJ2-1; D uncertain. This CDR3 region has 14 residues. V was clipped by 6 bases and J by 4 bases, with 13 bases between them. Germline assignment: CDR1 SGHAT and CDR2 FQDESV (reference sequence). The CDR3 region has the DNA TGTGCCAGCAGACCTTATGTTTCGTACAATGAGCAGTTCTTC. It yields the protein CASRPYVSYNEQFF.

This chain uses TRBV5-1 with TRBJ1-6; D ambiguous. Trimming took 0 bases from V and 6 from J, leaving 10 bases between them. From germline, CDR1 is SGHRS and CDR2 YFSETQ. The CDR3 consists of 15 residues. CDR3 in DNA: TGCGCCAGCAGCTTGGCTGGGGTTGGTAATTCACCCCTCCACTTT. It specifies CASSLAGVGNSPLHF.

The chain carries TRBV13 and TRBJ2-5, with 11 bases lining up with TRBD2. The CDR3 sequence is 15 residues long. Germline CDR1 is PRHDT and CDR2 is FYEKMQ (reference sequence). J was trimmed by 5 bases and V by 5 bases; bases with no gene match: 7. Here the CDR3 reads CASSPRLAGSETQYF. CDR3 nucleotides: TGTGCCAGCAGCCCCCGACTAGCGGGGTCGGAGACCCAGTACTTC.

V usage is TRBV2 and J usage is TRBJ1-5, with D tentatively TRBD1 (5 bases). Germline V CDR1 and CDR2: SNHLY, FYNNEI. The CDR3 loop spans 15 amino acids. V lost 2 bases to trimming and J lost 4 bases, with 12 bases between them. The chain's CDR3 is CASSEPYRQNQPQHF. The CDR3 nucleotides read TGTGCCAGCAGTGAACCCTACAGGCAAAATCAGCCCCAGCATTTT.

The CDR3 loop reads CASRLQGANVGYTF. CDR3 DNA: TGTGCCAGCAGGCTACAGGGGGCTAATGTTGGCTACACCTTC. The V and J genes are TRBV6-1 and TRBJ1-2; TRBD1 aligns across 9 bases. The CDR3 runs to 14 residues. V lost 6 bases, J lost 7 bases, and 9 bases stayed unmatched. CDR1 is MNHNS, CDR2 SASEGT, per germline.

V usage is TRBV6-5 and J usage is TRBJ2-7; 10 nucleotides line up with TRBD2. Unmatched junction bases numbered 2, after V lost 2 bases and J lost 4 bases. The CDR3 is 14 residues long. The germline V gene has CDR1 MNHEY and CDR2 SVGAGI. The CDR3 DNA reads TGTGCCAGCAGTTACCTAGCGGGAGTGTACGAGCAGTACTTC. This sequence encodes CASSYLAGVYEQYF.

This clone has only one observation. V usage is TRBV10-3 and J usage is TRBJ2-7, with a possible D match to TRBD1 (5 bases). Trimming cost V 9 bases and J 0 bases, with 15 bases left between them. CDR3 size: 14 residues. The germline V gene encodes CDR1 ENHRY and CDR2 SYGVKD. CDR3 loop: CAIASDGHSYEQYF. For the CDR3, the DNA is TGTGCCATAGCCTCGGACGGACACTCCTACGAGCAGTACTTC.

The chain links TRBV19 to TRBJ1-1; 8 bases align to TRBD1. The CDR3 loop spans 20 amino acids. V lost 8 bases, J lost 3 bases, and 26 bases stayed unmatched. Germline V CDR1 and CDR2: LNHDA, SQIVND (reference sequence). CDR3 sequence reads: CASGGGLGQVGWMDYTEAFF. In DNA, the CDR3 is TGTGCCAGTGGAGGGGGGCTGGGACAGGTAGGTTGGATGGATTACACTGAAGCTTTCTTT.

This clone has just one count. The chain links TRBV7-9 to TRBJ1-2; 9 nucleotides align to TRBD1. The CDR3 has 15 residues. Per the germline V gene, CDR1 is SEHNR and CDR2 is FQNEAQ (reference sequence). Trimming cost V 2 bases and J 8 bases; bases outside gene matches: 9. In nucleotides, the CDR3 is TGTGCCAGCAGCTTACCCGGGACAGGGAGGACCGGCTACACCTTC. This encodes CASSLPGTGRTGYTF.

This clone was detected a few times. V is TRBV6-5 and J is TRBJ1-2; tentative D call: TRBD1 (5 bases). The CDR3 length is 14 residues. Germline values: CDR1 MNHEY, CDR2 SVGAGI. The ends were cut back, 6 bases at V and 2 bases at J, with 13 bases in the middle. The CDR3 DNA sequence: TGTGCCAGCAGAAAGGGGACTGGGAACTATGGCTACACCTTC. Translated, it gives CASRKGTGNYGYTF.

The genes are TRBV2 and TRBJ2-5; D call uncertain. The CDR3 spans 15 residues. Germline V CDR1 and CDR2: SNHLY, FYNNEI. The V gene lost 0 bases and the J gene lost 1 base, with 9 bases spanning the gap. This CDR3 reads CASSEAVLGQETQYF. The CDR3 coding sequence is TGTGCCAGCAGTGAAGCGGTCTTGGGCCAAGAGACCCAGTACTTC.

The genes are TRBV19 and TRBJ1-5; 9 nucleotides match TRBD1. CDR1 is LNHDA and CDR2 is SQIVND in the germline V gene (reference sequence). V lost 9 bases, J lost 2 bases, and 14 bases stayed unmatched. The CDR3 is 17 amino acids. Here the CDR3 DNA reads TGTGCCAGCGTGGACAGGGGCTCGGGAGGGGGCAATCAGCCCCAGCATTTT. Translated: CASVDRGSGGGNQPQHF.

In its sample, this clone was seen once. This sequence joins TRBV5-1 and TRBJ1-4; maybe TRBD1 (6 bases). CDR1 and CDR2 from the germline V gene are SGHRS and YFSETQ. Deletions cut 0 bases from V and 4 bases from J, with 10 bases between. The CDR3 has 15 residues. The CDR3 nucleotides read TGCGCCAGCAGCTTGGGTCAGGGGAGTAATGAAAAACTGTTTTTT. This encodes CASSLGQGSNEKLFF.

This clone was picked up one time. The chain carries TRBV6-6 and TRBJ1-2, with TRBD1 matching over 9 bases. CDR1 and CDR2 (germline): MNHNY, SVGAGI (reference sequence). This CDR3 region has 14 residues. V was pared by 6 bases and J by 6 bases, with 8 bases of the junction left unmatched. As DNA, the CDR3 is TGTGCCAGCAGAGGCCGGGACAGGGCACATGGCTACACCTTC. This gives the protein CASRGRDRAHGYTF.

This chain uses TRBV11-2 with TRBJ2-7; D remains ambiguous. The germline CDR1 and CDR2 sequences are SGHAT and FQNNGV. The CDR3 sequence is 14 residues long. V gave up 5 bases and J gave up 6 bases, with 17 bases separating them. In DNA, the CDR3 is TGTGCCAGCAGCCCACTCTTAGAGGTGGGCGAGCAGTACTTC. As protein: CASSPLLEVGEQYF.

In regard to this clone: The sample has other DNA sequences that encode this CDR3 too. The CDR3 protein is CASSGSYGYTF. CDR3 DNA: TGTGCCAGCAGTGGGTCCTATGGCTACACCTTC. This sequence joins TRBV6-1 and TRBJ1-2; no definite D call. This CDR3 has 11 residues. V gave up 4 bases and J gave up 4 bases, with 4 bases separating them. Germline CDR1 is MNHNS and CDR2 is SASEGT.

The rearrangement links TRBV9 to TRBJ2-7; TRBD2 is a possible D gene (5 bases). The CDR3 is 15 amino acids. The V end lost 1 base, the J end lost 3 bases, and 14 bases lay between the germline ends. CDR1 SGDLS and CDR2 YYNGEE come from the germline V gene. The CDR3 bases are TGTGCCAGCAGCGTACGGTACGGGGTAAGCTACGAGCAGTACTTC. Translating it yields CASSVRYGVSYEQYF. Using reference TRBV9 and TRBJ2-7 for the parts outside the CDR3, the full variable domain is DSGVTQTPKHLITATGQRVTLRCSPRSGDLSVYWYQQSLDQGLQFLIQYYNGEERAKGNILERFSAQQFPDLHSELNLSSLELGDSALYFCASSVRYGVSYEQYFGPGTRLTVT.

This clone was recorded once. The chain uses TRBV10-1 and TRBJ2-1; D possibly corresponds to TRBD1 (5 bases). Trimming pared 3 bases from V and 2 bases from J, leaving 11 bases between. Germline CDR1 WNHNN, CDR2 SYGVQD (reference sequence). This CDR3 is built from 15 residues. The CDR3 nucleotides read TGCGCCAGCAGTGAAAGACAGTTCCCCTACAATGAGCAGTTCTTC. Its protein product is CASSERQFPYNEQFF.

This clone was detected once. The chain employs TRBV6-1 and TRBJ2-7; 11 bases are shared with TRBD2. The CDR3 length is 14 residues. CDR1 and CDR2 (germline): MNHNS, SASEGT. J lost 7 bases, V lost 2 bases, and 4 bases had no gene match. Here the CDR3 DNA reads TGTGCCAGCAGTGAACTAGCGGGAGGTGGAGAGCAGTACTTC. Translating it yields CASSELAGGGEQYF.

V and J are TRBV10-1 and TRBJ2-7; perhaps TRBD1 as D (6 bases). CDR1 and CDR2 from the germline V gene are WNHNN and SYGVQD (reference sequence). The CDR3 is 14 residues long. Trimming stripped 0 bases from V and 5 bases from J, with 11 bases between. CDR3 residues: CASSESGGMNEQYF. CDR3 coding DNA: TGCGCCAGCAGTGAGTCAGGGGGTATGAACGAGCAGTACTTC.

This chain uses TRBV18 with TRBJ1-1, with D unresolved. Per germline, CDR1 KGHSH and CDR2 LQKENI. The CDR3 is 15 residues long. Trimming shortened V by 3 bases and J by 5 bases, and 16 bases separated the two germline ends. CDR3 in DNA: TGTGCCAGCTCACCGCAGGAGGTTAGGAGGACTGAAGCTTTCTTT. Protein: CASSPQEVRRTEAFF.

The chain is built from TRBV27 and TRBJ1-4, with 8 bases that match TRBD1. This CDR3 is built from 14 residues. J gave up 3 bases and V 6 bases, and 3 bases lay outside the gene matches. Germline values: CDR1 MNHEY, CDR2 SMNVEV (reference sequence). The CDR3 region has the DNA TGTGCCAGCAGCGCAGGGGGCTCTAATGAAAAACTGTTTTTT. This translates into CASSAGGSNEKLFF. Based on the CDR3 plus reference TRBV27 and TRBJ1-4, the full variable domain is EAQVTQNPRYLITVTGKKLTVTCSQNMNHEYMSWYRQDPGLGLRQIYYSMNVEVTDKGDVPEGYKVSRKEKRNFPLILESPSPNQTSLYFCASSAGGSNEKLFFGSGTQLSVL.

The V and J genes are TRBV6-5 and TRBJ1-6, with a weak D call TRBD1 (5 bases). V lost 8 bases and J 4 bases, leaving 9 bases between the germline ends. The V gene's germline CDR1 is MNHEY and CDR2 SVGAGI. The CDR3 is 13 residues long. The chain's CDR3 is CASQPGYNSPLHF. The CDR3 DNA is TGTGCCAGCCAGCCAGGGTATAATTCACCCCTCCACTTT.